This T cell receptor beta chain was identified in a study of CD8+ T cells in alopecia areata. Turning to the study itself: Those treated were given oral tofacitinib at 5 to 10 mg twice daily. Regarding the study as a whole: Sequenced scalp T cells also include alphabeta T cells resident in normal skin.

As the sequencing template, cDNA was produced by extracting RNA and reverse transcribing it. Sequencing used immunoSEQ multiplex PCR; TCRdb keeps in-frame clones, though not all of them. The table lists some 130,000 clones, about 50% of them singletons, with roughly 20% in the top ten. This clone was counted a few times. Its antigen is unidentified. The CDR3 is 15 amino acids. V lost 2 bases to trimming and J lost 0 bases, with 11 bases between them. The germline CDR1 and CDR2 sequences are LGHNT and FRNRAP. The clonotype was recovered from a human donor with alopecia areata. Here the sequenced sample was CD8+ T cells sorted from blood, taken at week 0. The V gene is TRBV12-5, the J gene TRBJ2-7, with a weak D call TRBD2 (5 bases). CDR3 DNA sequence: TGTGCTAGTGGTTTGTTTCCGGGAAGCTCCTACGAGCAGTACTTC. Translation gives CASGLFPGSSYEQYF.